The 30 T cell receptor beta chains reported below all come from one sample, sequenced in a study of blood T cell repertoires in COVID-19. This table comes from immunoSEQ multiplex PCR, and its TCRdb copy is limited to in-frame clones, with some not included. The sample has around 200,000 clones, 80% to 85% seen once. The sequenced sample consisted of peripheral blood. The receptors derive from a woman aged 80 or over with active or convalescent COVID-19.

The chain uses TRBV9 and TRBJ2-1, with 8 nucleotides matching TRBD2. CDR3 length equals 16 residues. Germline CDR1 reads SGDLS; CDR2 reads YYNGEE. V was clipped by 0 bases and J by 0 bases; unmatched bases: 2. The DNA for the CDR3 is TGTGCCAGCAGCGTAGGCGGGGGGAACTCCTACAATGAGCAGTTCTTC. Translation gives CASSVGGGNSYNEQFF.

CDR3 protein: CASSAPSGGVISTDTQYF. The CDR3 coding sequence is TGTGCCAGCAGTGCCCCTAGCGGGGGGGTAATTAGCACAGATACGCAGTATTTT. The chain carries TRBV2 and TRBJ2-3; 12 nucleotides line up with TRBD2. The CDR3 totals 18 residues. The germline V gene encodes CDR1 SNHLY and CDR2 FYNNEI. Trimming removed 4 bases from V and 0 bases from J; junction bases left unmatched: 8.

The chain couples TRBV6-5 to TRBJ1-2; D not resolved. The CDR3 is 14 residues long. Per germline, CDR1 MNHEY and CDR2 SVGAGI. The germline V and J ends were trimmed by 7 bases and 5 bases, with 17 bases remaining between them. CDR3 sequence reads: CASTRNEGGYGYTF. CDR3 DNA: TGTGCCAGCACCCGAAATGAGGGTGGATATGGCTACACCTTC.

This chain links TRBV19 with TRBJ1-2, with D tentatively TRBD1 (6 bases). The CDR3 spans 14 residues. Germline assignment: CDR1 LNHDA and CDR2 SQIVND (reference sequence). Trimming took 3 bases from V and 0 from J, leaving 8 bases between them. The CDR3 DNA follows: TGTGCCAGTAGTATTGGGGGCACTAACTATGGCTACACCTTC. This encodes CASSIGGTNYGYTF.

V is TRBV5-4 and J is TRBJ2-1; 9 positions match TRBD2. The CDR3 totals 16 residues. Germline CDR1 is SGHNT and CDR2 is YYREEE (reference sequence). With 0 bases clipped from V and 10 bases from J, the junction kept 11 bases outside the gene matches. CDR3 nucleotide sequence: TGTGCCAGCAGCTTGGCAATAGCGGGGGTTCTTTGGGAGCAGTTCTTC. It yields the protein CASSLAIAGVLWEQFF.

In the case of this clone: This sample includes further DNA sequences coding for the same CDR3. The J gene is TRBJ1-1, the V gene TRBV7-9; perhaps TRBD1 as D (5 bases). The V end was cut by 5 bases, the J end by 1 base, with 11 bases between. The length of the CDR3 is 14 residues. Germline V gene data show CDR1 as SEHNR and CDR2 as FQNEAQ (reference sequence). The DNA of the CDR3 is TGTGCCAGCAGCCTGGGGCAAGGGAACACTGAAGCTTTCTTT. Protein sequence: CASSLGQGNTEAFF.

The J gene is TRBJ2-1, the V gene TRBV19; 8 nucleotides match TRBD1. The V gene's germline CDR1 is LNHDA and CDR2 SQIVND (reference sequence). Trimming took 3 bases from V and 5 from J; bases not matched to a gene: 6. The CDR3 totals 15 residues. CDR3 protein: CASSIQGARNNEQFF. As DNA, the CDR3 is TGTGCCAGTAGTATTCAGGGGGCGAGGAACAATGAGCAGTTCTTC.

V and J are TRBV18 and TRBJ2-1; 9 bases fit TRBD2. CDR3 length: 15 residues. J was trimmed by 9 bases and V by 4 bases; bases with no gene match: 10. Germline CDR1 reads KGHSH; CDR2 reads LQKENI. The CDR3 here is CASSRAAGGNREQFF. CDR3 nucleotide sequence: TGTGCCAGCTCACGTGCGGCGGGGGGGAATCGTGAGCAGTTCTTC. The full variable domain, completed using reference TRBV18 and TRBJ2-1, is NAGVMQNPRHLVRRRGQEARLRCSPMKGHSHVYWYRQLPEEGLKFMVYLQKENIIDESGMPKERFSAEFPKEGPSILRIQQVVRGDSAAYFCASSRAAGGNREQFFGPGTRLTVL.

This clone was picked up a small number of times. This rearrangement joins TRBV19 to TRBJ2-7, with 11 positions matching TRBD2. The CDR3 has 18 residues. Germline lookup yields CDR1 LNHDA and CDR2 SQIVND (reference sequence). With V trimmed by 3 bases and J by 2 bases, 12 bases remained unmatched. CDR3 nucleotide sequence: TGTGCCAGTAGTATCGGTGGGACTCTAGCGGGAGGTACCTACGAGCAGTACTTC. Protein product: CASSIGGTLAGGTYEQYF. Variable domain in full (rest from reference TRBV19 and TRBJ2-7): DGGITQSPKYLFRKEGQNVTLSCEQNLNHDAMYWYRQDPGQGLRLIYYSQIVNDFQKGDIAEGYSVSREKKESFPLTVTSAQKNPTAFYLCASSIGGTLAGGTYEQYFGPGTRLTVT.

The gene calls are TRBV4-1 and TRBJ2-5, with 10 positions matching TRBD2. CDR3 length equals 15 residues. V was pared by 1 base and J by 3 bases, with 2 bases of the junction left unmatched. Germline V gene sequence: CDR1 MGHRA, CDR2 YSYEKL. CDR3 in DNA: TGCGCCAGCAGCCAAGTGGGGACTAGCGAAGAGACCCAGTACTTC. Translated: CASSQVGTSEETQYF.

The gene calls are TRBV5-1 and TRBJ1-1, with D tentatively TRBD1 (6 bases). The germline V and J ends were trimmed by 2 bases and 6 bases, with 14 bases remaining between them. Germline CDR1 and CDR2: SGHRS and YFSETQ. The CDR3 sequence is 14 residues long. CDR3 amino acids: CASSFTTGPPEAFF. The CDR3 DNA reads TGCGCCAGCAGCTTTACGACAGGTCCTCCTGAAGCTTTCTTT.

The chain is built from TRBV19 and TRBJ1-4; D possibly corresponds to TRBD1 (6 bases). Germline lookup yields CDR1 LNHDA and CDR2 SQIVND (reference sequence). This CDR3 has 15 residues. Trimming removed 4 bases from V and 8 bases from J, with 17 bases in between. The CDR3 region is CASSTAGTYFEKLFF. Here the CDR3 DNA reads TGTGCCAGTAGTACGGCCGGGACATACTTCGAAAAACTGTTTTTT.

J is TRBJ1-6 and V is TRBV28; D ambiguous. V was trimmed by 4 bases and J by 9 bases, leaving 10 bases between them. Germline loops: CDR1 MDHEN, CDR2 SYDVKM. The CDR3 is made up of 13 amino acids. CDR3 region: CASSSGNSSPLHF. The CDR3, as DNA: TGTGCCAGCAGTTCCGGGAATAGTTCACCCCTCCACTTT. The full variable domain, its missing parts supplied by reference TRBV28 and TRBJ1-6, is DVKVTQSSRYLVKRTGEKVFLECVQDMDHENMFWYRQDPGLGLRLIYFSYDVKMKEKGDIPEGYSVSREKKERFSLILESASTNQTSMYLCASSSGNSSPLHFGNGTRLTVT.

The chain combines TRBV7-8 with TRBJ1-1, with 8 bases lining up with TRBD1. CDR3 size: 17 residues. The junction had 14 bases not matched to a gene; V was cut back by 2 bases and J by 6 bases. The germline CDR1 and CDR2 sequences are SGHVS and FQNEAQ. CDR3 in DNA: TGTGCCAGCAGCTTAAGAAGTCTCGGACAGGGCGTATCTGAAGCTTTCTTT. It specifies CASSLRSLGQGVSEAFF.

The chain links TRBV5-4 to TRBJ1-1; 9 bases align to TRBD1. The CDR3 extends over 17 amino acids. Germline CDR1 is SGHNT and CDR2 is YYREEE (reference sequence). The V and J ends lost 5 bases and 0 bases, in that order; junction bases with no gene match: 11. The chain's CDR3 is CASSITGGGGMNTEAFF. CDR3 coding DNA: TGTGCCAGCAGTATTACAGGGGGCGGCGGAATGAACACTGAAGCTTTCTTT. The entire variable domain, with the rest obtained from reference TRBV5-4 and TRBJ1-1, is as follows: ETGVTQSPTHLIKTRGQQVTLRCSSQSGHNTVSWYQQALGQGPQFIFQYYREEENGRGNFPPRFSGLQFPNYSSELNVNALELDDSALYLCASSITGGGGMNTEAFFGQGTRLTVV.

V and J are TRBV7-9 and TRBJ1-1; perhaps TRBD1 as D (5 bases). Trimming removed 3 bases at V and 5 bases at J, with 10 bases between. The germline V gene encodes CDR1 SEHNR and CDR2 FQNEAQ (reference sequence). The CDR3 loop spans 13 amino acids. CDR3 nucleotides: TGTGCCAGCAGCTTGGAAAGGGGAACTGAAGCTTTCTTT. It specifies CASSLERGTEAFF.

V is TRBV7-9 and J is TRBJ1-3; 10 bases fit TRBD1. This CDR3 has 16 amino acids. Germline V gives CDR1 SEHNR, CDR2 FQNEAQ (reference sequence). Trimming removed 1 base from V and 2 bases from J; junction bases left unmatched: 2. The CDR3: CASSLGTGGTGNTIYF. CDR3 DNA sequence: TGTGCCAGCAGCTTAGGGACAGGGGGAACTGGAAACACCATATATTTT.

The V gene is TRBV4-3, the J gene TRBJ2-3, with D perhaps TRBD1 (6 bases). This CDR3 has 17 residues. The germline CDR1 and CDR2 sequences are LGHNA and YSLEER. Trimming took 0 bases from V and 0 from J, leaving 13 bases between them. DNA of the CDR3: TGCGCCAGCAGCCAAGATTACAGGCAGGGGAGCACAGATACGCAGTATTTT. Translating it yields CASSQDYRQGSTDTQYF.

This chain joins TRBV6-5 and TRBJ1-2; 7 nucleotides agree with TRBD1. V gave up 7 bases and J gave up 3 bases; unmatched junction bases: 5. This CDR3 comprises 13 residues. CDR1 and CDR2 (germline): MNHEY, SVGAGI. CDR3 residues: CASTGTEYYGYTF. The CDR3 region has the DNA TGTGCCAGCACCGGGACAGAATACTATGGCTACACCTTC.

The chain links TRBV5-1 to TRBJ2-1; the D gene is possibly TRBD1 (6 bases). Trimming left V 2 bases short and J 0 bases short, with 15 bases between. There are 17 residues in the CDR3. Germline values: CDR1 SGHRS, CDR2 YFSETQ. As DNA, the CDR3 is TGCGCCAGCAGCTTACAGCTGGGGGCTAGCTCCTACAATGAGCAGTTCTTC. Amino acids: CASSLQLGASSYNEQFF.

The V gene is TRBV15, the J gene TRBJ1-2; 9 bases fit TRBD1. The V gene end was trimmed by 1 base and the J gene end by 4 bases; junction bases not matched to a gene: 4. CDR3 size: 15 residues. Germline values: CDR1 LNHNV, CDR2 YYDKDF (reference sequence). The CDR3 reads CATSRGTGEFYGYTF. The CDR3 region has the DNA TGTGCCACCAGCAGAGGGACAGGGGAGTTCTATGGCTACACCTTC.

The chain employs TRBV5-5 and TRBJ1-4; 7 positions match TRBD1. Germline CDR1 SGHKS, CDR2 YYEKEE (reference sequence). The trim removed 3 bases at V and 0 bases at J, leaving 5 bases unmatched. CDR3 length equals 16 residues. CDR3 bases: TGTGCCAGCAGCTACCGGACAGGCGCAACTAATGAAAAACTGTTTTTT. It yields the protein CASSYRTGATNEKLFF.

The gene calls are TRBV19 and TRBJ2-3; 12 positions agree with TRBD2. The germline V gene has CDR1 LNHDA and CDR2 SQIVND (reference sequence). The CDR3 consists of 19 residues. The V segment lost 2 bases and the J segment 2 bases; nucleotides outside the gene matches: 11. DNA of the CDR3: TGTGCCAGTAGTATACGGCTAGCGGGAGGGCTCCATTCCACAGATACGCAGTATTTT. Amino acids: CASSIRLAGGLHSTDTQYF.

The genes are TRBV5-5 and TRBJ1-4, with D possibly TRBD1 on 6 matching bases. CDR1 is SGHKS, CDR2 YYEKEE, per germline (reference sequence). V was pared by 0 bases and J by 8 bases, with 8 bases between. The CDR3 loop spans 13 amino acids. The CDR3 region has the DNA TGTGCCAGCAGCTTGGATCAGGGGGAAAAACTGTTTTTT. This encodes CASSLDQGEKLFF.

The chain is built from TRBV20-1 and TRBJ1-2; D is unclear. The germline V gene encodes CDR1 DFQATT and CDR2 SNEGSKA (reference sequence). The CDR3 extends over 11 amino acids. Trimming removed 5 bases at V and 5 bases at J, with 9 bases between. The CDR3 coding sequence is TGCAGTGCTTCAGAGAGGTATGGCTACACCTTC. This sequence encodes CSASERYGYTF.

The gene calls are TRBV18 and TRBJ2-5, with D possibly matching TRBD2 (5 bases). The CDR3 is 15 residues long. The V end was cut by 4 bases, the J end by 0 bases, with 12 bases between. The V gene's germline CDR1 is KGHSH and CDR2 LQKENI. CDR3 DNA: TGTGCCAGCTCACTATTGCTAGCCAACCAAGAGACCCAGTACTTC. This encodes CASSLLLANQETQYF.

Remarks on this clone: The junction differs from germline at one of its ends, possibly a read error. The chain couples TRBV5-4 to TRBJ2-7; 8 positions agree with TRBD1. CDR3 length: 12 amino acids. CDR1 is SGHNT, CDR2 YYREEE, per germline (reference sequence). The CDR3 sequence: CASSWSGGESDF. The CDR3 DNA reads as TGTGCCAGCAGCTGGTCAGGGGGCGAATCGGACTTC.

This sequence joins TRBV10-3 and TRBJ2-3, with D possibly matching TRBD2 (6 bases). The V gene's germline CDR1 is ENHRY and CDR2 SYGVKD. V lost 0 bases, J lost 1 base, and 8 bases lay in between. The CDR3 sequence is 15 residues long. CDR3 sequence reads: CAISESGGGTDTQYF. The DNA of the CDR3 is TGTGCCATCAGTGAGTCGGGGGGTGGCACAGATACGCAGTATTTT.

This rearrangement joins TRBV6-6 to TRBJ2-7; 9 nucleotides line up with TRBD2. This CDR3 comprises 15 residues. J gave up 5 bases and V 0 bases, and 5 bases lay outside the gene matches. CDR1 is MNHNY and CDR2 is SVGAGI in the germline V gene (reference sequence). The CDR3 nucleotides are TGTGCCAGCAGTTACTCCGCTAGCGGGATAAACGAGCAGTACTTC. Translated, it gives CASSYSASGINEQYF.

This clone was observed a handful of times. The chain links TRBV6-5 to TRBJ1-1; D is undetermined. With 7 bases removed from V and 3 bases from J, the gap between germline ends came to 6 bases. The CDR3 is 11 amino acids. CDR1 and CDR2 from the germline V gene are MNHEY and SVGAGI. The CDR3, as DNA: TGTGCCAGCATCACGGACACTGAAGCTTTCTTT. Residues: CASITDTEAFF.